This T cell receptor (beta chain) appears in the sequencing data of a study of T cell responses to AZD1222 COVID-19 vaccine. Background on the study: The study pooled second doses at about 4 or about 12 weeks.

This table comes from immunoSEQ multiplex PCR, and its TCRdb copy is limited to in-frame clones, with some not included. The sample records some 120,000 clones, less than 95% being singletons. The V and J ends lost 3 bases and 0 bases respectively, with 9 bases between them. The germline V gene encodes CDR1 GTSNPN and CDR2 SVGIG (reference sequence). The CDR3 runs 13 residues. Comments on this clone: Its antigen is as yet unknown.

Study findings and constraints: Females outnumbered males among donors, who were mostly white British; clonal diversity was possibly underestimated.

This chain uses TRBV30 with TRBJ2-7; D is ambiguous. Specimen: peripheral blood, collected on day 0 of AZD1222 vaccination. The TCR comes from an adult in good health. CDR3 coding DNA: TGTGCCTGGAGGGGAATCGGCTCCTACGAGCAGTACTTC. Its protein is CAWRGIGSYEQYF. The whole variable domain, filled in from reference TRBV30 and TRBJ2-7, reads SQTIHQWPATLVQPVGSPLSLECTVEGTSNPNLYWYRQAAGRGLQLLFYSVGIGQISSEVPQNLSASRPQDRQFILSSKKLLLSDSGFYLCAWRGIGSYEQYFGPGTRLTVT.